This T cell receptor beta chain derives from a study of vaccination effects on CD4 cells after COVID-19. Study-wide points: There was marked clonal contraction among infection- and vaccine-induced clones late after vaccination.

Antigen-specific CD4+ T cells were expanded (with viral peptide pools) by the ViraFEST assay ahead of sequencing. At the end of less than 12 days of culture, CD4+ T cells were isolated. Nucleocapsid antibodies stayed negative before and after vaccination, showing no earlier SARS-CoV-2 infection. After two million PBMC were placed in each well, they were cultured with approximately 10 IU/ml IL-2 and approximately 10 ug/ml peptides. Method: immunoSEQ multiplex PCR; TCRdb's copy keeps in-frame clones and lacks some. In the table there are about 22,000 clones, 65% to 85% of which are singletons. Deletions cut 0 bases from V and 4 bases from J, with 3 bases between. The CDR3 covers 12 residues. Germline V gene sequence: CDR1 ENHRY, CDR2 SYGVKD. As to this clone: What it binds is unknown.

The input for sequencing was CD4+ T cells from PBMCs cultured with HCoV-229E spike peptides, taken before COVID-19 vaccination. The V call is TRBV10-3, the J call TRBJ2-5; D unresolved. The TCR comes from a human donor who received a COVID-19 vaccine. The CDR3 region has the DNA TGTGCCATCAGTGAGTCGTTAGAGACCCAGTACTTC. Its translation is CAISESLETQYF.